This TCR beta chain was recorded in a study of blood T cell repertoires in COVID-19. Study-level background: Researchers got acute and convalescent COVID-19 samples from the United States, Italy and Spain. The cDNA or gDNA used as material had been derived from T cells, B-cell-depleted T cells, or PBMCs.

Original analysis: Amplifying reference gene primers gave estimates of nucleated cell counts. Here immunoSEQ multiplex PCR was the method, and the copy in TCRdb shows in-frame clones only, minus some. The DNA was the basis for D and trimming; V, J and clone size are from that table. The sample yields some 30,000 clones, 85% to 90% seen once. The germline gives CDR1 MNHEY, CDR2 SVGAGI. With 4 bases clipped from V and 6 bases from J, the junction kept 3 bases outside the gene matches. This CDR3 has 15 amino acids. The sequenced material came from peripheral blood. The clonotype was recovered from a woman aged 55-75 years with active COVID-19. The chain uses TRBV6-5 and TRBJ2-1, with 13 bases lining up with TRBD2. CDR3: CASSSGTSGINEQFF. CDR3 nucleotide sequence: TGTGCCAGCAGTTCAGGGACTAGCGGGATCAATGAGCAGTTCTTC.